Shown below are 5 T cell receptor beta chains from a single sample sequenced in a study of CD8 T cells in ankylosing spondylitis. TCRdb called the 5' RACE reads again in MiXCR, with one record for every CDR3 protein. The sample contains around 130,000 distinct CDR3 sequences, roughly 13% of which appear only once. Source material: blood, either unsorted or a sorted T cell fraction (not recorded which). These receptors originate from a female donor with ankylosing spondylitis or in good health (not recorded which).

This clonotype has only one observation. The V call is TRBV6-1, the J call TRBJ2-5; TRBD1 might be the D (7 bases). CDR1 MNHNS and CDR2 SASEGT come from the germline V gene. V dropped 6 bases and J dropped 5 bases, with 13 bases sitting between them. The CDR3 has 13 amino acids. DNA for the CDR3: TGTGCCAGCAGAGCAGGGGGAGGTGAGACCCAGTACTTC. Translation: CASRAGGGETQYF.

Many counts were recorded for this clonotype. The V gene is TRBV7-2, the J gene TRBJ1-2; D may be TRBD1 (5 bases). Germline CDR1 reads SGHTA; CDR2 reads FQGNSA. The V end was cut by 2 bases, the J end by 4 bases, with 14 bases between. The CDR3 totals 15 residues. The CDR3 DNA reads TGTGCCAGCAGCTTATTAGGCGGGGCCATCTATGGCTACACCTTC. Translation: CASSLLGGAIYGYTF.

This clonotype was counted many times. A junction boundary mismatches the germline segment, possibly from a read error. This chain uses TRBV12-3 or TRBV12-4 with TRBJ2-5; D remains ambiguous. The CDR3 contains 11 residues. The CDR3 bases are TGCGCCAGCAGCTTACAAGAGACCCAGTACTTC. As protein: CASSLQETQYF.

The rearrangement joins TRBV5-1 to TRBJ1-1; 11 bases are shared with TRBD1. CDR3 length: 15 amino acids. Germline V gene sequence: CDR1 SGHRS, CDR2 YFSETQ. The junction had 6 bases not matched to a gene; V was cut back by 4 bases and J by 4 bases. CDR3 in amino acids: CASSPGQGVSTEAFF. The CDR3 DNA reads TGCGCCAGCAGCCCGGGACAGGGGGTGAGCACTGAAGCTTTCTTT.

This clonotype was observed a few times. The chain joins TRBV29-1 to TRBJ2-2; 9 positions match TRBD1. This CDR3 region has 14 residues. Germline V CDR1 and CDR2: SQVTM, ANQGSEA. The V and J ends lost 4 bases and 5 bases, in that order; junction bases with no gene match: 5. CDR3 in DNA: TGCAGCGTTGCCGGGACAGGGCTAACCGGGGAGCTGTTTTTT. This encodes CSVAGTGLTGELFF.